The clone carrying this TCR beta chain appeared a few times. Produced via immunoSEQ multiplex PCR; TCRdb's table is partial and in-frame only. Of some 120,000 clones detected, over 75% appear once; the ten largest clones hold 6% to 8.5%. The data originate from a study of blood T cell repertoires in COVID-19. On the study more broadly: PBMCs, B-cell-depleted T cells, or T cells provided the cDNA or gDNA that made up the material.

CDR3 length: 13 amino acids. Per germline, CDR1 SGHNT and CDR2 YYREEE (reference sequence). J gave up 4 bases and V 4 bases, and 3 bases lay outside the gene matches. The V call is TRBV5-4, the J call TRBJ1-2; 8 bases match TRBD1. Sequencing input: peripheral blood. The source is a man aged 50 to 60 with acute or convalescent COVID-19. As DNA, the CDR3 is TGTGCCAGCAGCCGGGACAGGATCTATGGCTACACCTTC. It encodes CASSRDRIYGYTF. Combining the CDR3 with reference TRBV5-4 and TRBJ1-2 gives the whole variable domain ETGVTQSPTHLIKTRGQQVTLRCSSQSGHNTVSWYQQALGQGPQFIFQYYREEENGRGNFPPRFSGLQFPNYSSELNVNALELDDSALYLCASSRDRIYGYTFGSGTRLTVV.